This T cell receptor beta chain was identified in a study of OX40 agonist ivuxolimab in advanced cancers. Study-wide background: Of the patients, three showed partial responses, one with hepatocellular carcinoma and two with cutaneous melanoma.

Findings of the study overall: Expanded clones tended on average to be more numerous among CD8+ T cells than CD4+.

As regards this clone: Its antigen is unknown.

TCRdb keeps only in-frame clones here, not all; method: immunoSEQ multiplex PCR. In the table there are about 62,000 clones, around 74% of which are singletons. Germline assignment: CDR1 MDHEN and CDR2 SYDVKM. Trimming shortened V by 1 base and J by 5 bases, and 13 bases separated the two germline ends. CDR3 size: 15 residues. The specimen comprised CD4+ or CD8+ T cells sorted from blood, sampled in a trial of the OX40 agonist ivuxolimab. The receptor comes from an adult with an advanced solid tumor such as melanoma, head and neck, liver or kidney cancer. The V gene is TRBV28, the J gene TRBJ2-3; D is perhaps TRBD2 (6 bases). For the CDR3, the DNA is TGTGCCAGCAGTTTATTTTTGGAGGGATTAGATACGCAGTATTTT. It codes for CASSLFLEGLDTQYF. The variable domain in full, completed from reference TRBV28 and TRBJ2-3, reads DVKVTQSSRYLVKRTGEKVFLECVQDMDHENMFWYRQDPGLGLRLIYFSYDVKMKEKGDIPEGYSVSREKKERFSLILESASTNQTSMYLCASSLFLEGLDTQYFGPGTRLTVL.